The clone carrying this T cell receptor beta chain was detected many times. The antigen remains undetermined. This entry is derived from a study of identical twins. MiXCR, run by TCRdb on the 5' RACE reads, gives a single entry per CDR3 protein. The sample gives approximately 600,000 distinct CDR3 sequences, under 8.5% of which show up once; around 1.6% is in the top ten. Among all donors, each was a healthy Caucasian. Overall study findings and caveats: Interpretation of the results relied on cross-sectional statistical analysis and not on following the same donors.

V was cut by 2 bases and J by 3 bases, with 3 bases left in between. Germline lookup yields CDR1 MDHEN and CDR2 SYDVKM. This CDR3 is 12 amino acids long. The data also belong to a second study, concerning yellow fever vaccine responses in identical twins. That work contributes: Reported findings indicate that twins' vaccine T cell responses seemed partially convergent, partially personalized.

Sequencing input: PBMCs. This TCR came from a woman aged 18-29 years in good health. The V and J genes are TRBV28 and TRBJ2-3; no clear D. This chain's CDR3 is CASSLQTDTQYF. Written as DNA, the CDR3 is TGTGCCAGCAGTTTACAAACAGATACGCAGTATTTT.